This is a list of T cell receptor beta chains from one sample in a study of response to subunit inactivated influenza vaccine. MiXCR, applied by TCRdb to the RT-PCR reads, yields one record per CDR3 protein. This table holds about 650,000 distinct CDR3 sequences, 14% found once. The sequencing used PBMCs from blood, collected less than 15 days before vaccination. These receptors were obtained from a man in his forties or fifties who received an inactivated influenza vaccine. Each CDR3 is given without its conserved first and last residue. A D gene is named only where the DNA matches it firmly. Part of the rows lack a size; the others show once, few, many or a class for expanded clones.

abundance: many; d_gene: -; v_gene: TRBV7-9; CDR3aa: ASSLVLEQF
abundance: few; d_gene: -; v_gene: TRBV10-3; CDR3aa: AITRGNMNTEAF
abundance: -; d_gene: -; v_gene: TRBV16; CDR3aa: ASSQFSGLGYNEQF
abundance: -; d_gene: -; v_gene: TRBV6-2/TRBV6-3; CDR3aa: ASKELETQY
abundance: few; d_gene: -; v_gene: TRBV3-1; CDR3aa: ASSQLPGVYEQY
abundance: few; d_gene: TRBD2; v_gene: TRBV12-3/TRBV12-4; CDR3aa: ASSLPSGSTKTQY
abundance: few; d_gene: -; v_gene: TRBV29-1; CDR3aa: GVRGAAETQY
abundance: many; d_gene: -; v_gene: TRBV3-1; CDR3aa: ASSQDSGSNQPQH
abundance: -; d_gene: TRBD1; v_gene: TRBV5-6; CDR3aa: ASSLQDREGTEAF
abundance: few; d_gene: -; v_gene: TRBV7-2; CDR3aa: ASSFAGAVSYEQY
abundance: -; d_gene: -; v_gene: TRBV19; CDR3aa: ASGQLETQY
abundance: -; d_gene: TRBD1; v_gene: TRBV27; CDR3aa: ASSLAGGTLREAF
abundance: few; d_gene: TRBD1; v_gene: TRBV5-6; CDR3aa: ASSGTGEENTGELF
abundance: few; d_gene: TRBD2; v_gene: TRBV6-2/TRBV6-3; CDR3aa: ASSVVAGGPRYEQY
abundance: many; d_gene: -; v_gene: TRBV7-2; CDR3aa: ASSFYNSPLH
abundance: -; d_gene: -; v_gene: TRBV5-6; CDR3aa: ASWDSYNEQF
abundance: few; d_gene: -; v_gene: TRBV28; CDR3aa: ASSTGEAF
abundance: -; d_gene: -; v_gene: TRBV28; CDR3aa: ASSLFGGQETQY
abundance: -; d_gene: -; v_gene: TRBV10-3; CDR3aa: ATALGVRDNEQF
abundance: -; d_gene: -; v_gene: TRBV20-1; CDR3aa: SLDGGVEYNEQF
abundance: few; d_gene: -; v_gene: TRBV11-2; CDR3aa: ASRTDWGGAF
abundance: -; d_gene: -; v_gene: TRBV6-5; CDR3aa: ASSYGKRDPAYNEQF
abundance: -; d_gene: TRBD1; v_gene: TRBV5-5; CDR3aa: ASRAGTAAPLVYGYT
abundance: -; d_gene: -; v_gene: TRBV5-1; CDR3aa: ASSPPGTSGELF
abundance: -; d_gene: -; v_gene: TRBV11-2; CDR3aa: ASSLQGTTGNTIY
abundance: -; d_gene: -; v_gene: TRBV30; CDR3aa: AWSVVMFVNSPLH
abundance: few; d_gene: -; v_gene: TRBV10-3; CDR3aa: AIRARDIGGLSGYT
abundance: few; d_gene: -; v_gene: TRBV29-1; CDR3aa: SVEEAGREGYT
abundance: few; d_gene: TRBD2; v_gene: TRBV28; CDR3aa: ASTLGLAGSEQY
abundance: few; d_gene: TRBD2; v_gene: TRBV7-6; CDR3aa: ASSLGISGSGQETQY
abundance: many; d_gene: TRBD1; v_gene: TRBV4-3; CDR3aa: ASSQTGLGDTQY
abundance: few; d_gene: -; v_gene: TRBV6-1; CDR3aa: ASSSGRSTGELF
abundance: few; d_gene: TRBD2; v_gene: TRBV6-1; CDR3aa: ASRRDYRTDTQY
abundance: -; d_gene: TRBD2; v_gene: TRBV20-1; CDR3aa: SAFSGDAYEQY
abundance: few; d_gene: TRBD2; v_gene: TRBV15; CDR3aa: ATSGLDRSLSSYEQY
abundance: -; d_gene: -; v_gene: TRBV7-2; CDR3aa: ASSLAGREPQGADTQY
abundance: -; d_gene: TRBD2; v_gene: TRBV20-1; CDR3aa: SAITSGGTYEQY
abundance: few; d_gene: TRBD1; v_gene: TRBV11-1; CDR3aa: ASSPKTGGADTQY
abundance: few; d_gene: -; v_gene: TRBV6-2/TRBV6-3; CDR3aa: ASTSWARYNEQF
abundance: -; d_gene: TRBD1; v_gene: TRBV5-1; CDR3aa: ASTRDSDSYEQY